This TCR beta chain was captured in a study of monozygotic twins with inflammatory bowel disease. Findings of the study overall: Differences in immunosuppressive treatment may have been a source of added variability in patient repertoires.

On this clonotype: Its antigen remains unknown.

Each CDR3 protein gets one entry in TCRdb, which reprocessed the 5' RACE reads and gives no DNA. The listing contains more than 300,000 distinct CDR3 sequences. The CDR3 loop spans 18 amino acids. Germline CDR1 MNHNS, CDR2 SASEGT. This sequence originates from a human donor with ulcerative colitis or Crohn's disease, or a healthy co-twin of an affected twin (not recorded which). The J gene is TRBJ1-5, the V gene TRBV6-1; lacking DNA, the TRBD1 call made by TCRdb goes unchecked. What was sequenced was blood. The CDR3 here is CASSEGNRGRNSNQPQHF.